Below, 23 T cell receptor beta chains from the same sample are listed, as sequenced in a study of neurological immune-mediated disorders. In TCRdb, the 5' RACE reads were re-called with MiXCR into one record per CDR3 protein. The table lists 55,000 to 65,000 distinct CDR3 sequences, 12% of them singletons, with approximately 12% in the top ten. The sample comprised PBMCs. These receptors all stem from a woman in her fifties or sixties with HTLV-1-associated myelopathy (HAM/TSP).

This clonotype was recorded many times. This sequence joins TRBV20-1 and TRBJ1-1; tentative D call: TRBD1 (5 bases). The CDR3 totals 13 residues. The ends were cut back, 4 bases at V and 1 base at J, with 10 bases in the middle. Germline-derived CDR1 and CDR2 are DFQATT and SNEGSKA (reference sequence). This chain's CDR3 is CSATGNSNTEAFF. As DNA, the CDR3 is TGCAGTGCTACAGGGAACTCGAACACTGAAGCTTTCTTT.

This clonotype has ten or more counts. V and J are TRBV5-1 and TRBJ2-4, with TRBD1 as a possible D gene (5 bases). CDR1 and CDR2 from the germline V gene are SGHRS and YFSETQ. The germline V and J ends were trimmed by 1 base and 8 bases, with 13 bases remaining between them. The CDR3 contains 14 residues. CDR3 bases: TGCGCCAGCAGCTTGATGTGGGGCGCGGACATTCAGTACTTC. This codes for CASSLMWGADIQYF.

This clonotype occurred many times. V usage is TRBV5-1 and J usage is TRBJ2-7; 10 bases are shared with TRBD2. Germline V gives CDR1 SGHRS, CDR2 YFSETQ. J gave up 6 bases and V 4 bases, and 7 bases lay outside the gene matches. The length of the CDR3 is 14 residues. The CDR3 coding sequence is TGCGCCAGCAGCCCCTCGGCTAGCGGGGGCGAGCAGTACTTC. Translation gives CASSPSASGGEQYF. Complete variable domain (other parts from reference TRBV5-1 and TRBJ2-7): KAGVTQTPRYLIKTRGQQVTLSCSPISGHRSVSWYQQTPGQGLQFLFEYFSETQRNKGNFPGRFSGRQFSNSRSEMNVSTLELGDSALYLCASSPSASGGEQYFGPGTRLTVT.

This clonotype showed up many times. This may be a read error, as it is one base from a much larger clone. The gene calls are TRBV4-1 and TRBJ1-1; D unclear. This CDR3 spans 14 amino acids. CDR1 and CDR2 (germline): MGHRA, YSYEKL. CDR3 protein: CANSSRRSDTEAFF. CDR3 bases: TGCGCCAACAGCTCTCGACGGTCGGACACTGAAGCTTTCTTT.

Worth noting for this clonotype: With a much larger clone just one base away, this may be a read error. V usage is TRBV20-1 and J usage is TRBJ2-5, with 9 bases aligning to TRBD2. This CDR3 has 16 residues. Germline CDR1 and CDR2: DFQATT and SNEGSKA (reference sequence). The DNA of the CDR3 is TGCAGTGCTACGGGAGCGGGAGGTCACTCCCAAGAGACCAAGTACTTC. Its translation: CSATGAGGHSQETKYF.

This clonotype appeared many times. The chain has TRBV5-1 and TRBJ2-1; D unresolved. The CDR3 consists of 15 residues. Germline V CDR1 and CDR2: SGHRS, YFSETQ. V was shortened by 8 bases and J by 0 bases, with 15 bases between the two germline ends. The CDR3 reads CASTQTSSSYNEQFF. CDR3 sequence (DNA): TGCGCCAGTACACAGACGTCTAGCTCCTACAATGAGCAGTTCTTC.

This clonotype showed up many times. In nucleotides, the CDR3 is TGCGCCAGCAGCTTGACGGGCGGGAGTGTCACCGGGGAGCTGTTTTTT. Translated, it gives CASSLTGGSVTGELFF. The chain employs TRBV5-1 and TRBJ2-2; TRBD2 matches 7 bases. After removal of 1 base from V and 4 bases from J, the junction contained 7 bases not matched to a gene. The length of the CDR3 is 16 residues. The germline gives CDR1 SGHRS, CDR2 YFSETQ.

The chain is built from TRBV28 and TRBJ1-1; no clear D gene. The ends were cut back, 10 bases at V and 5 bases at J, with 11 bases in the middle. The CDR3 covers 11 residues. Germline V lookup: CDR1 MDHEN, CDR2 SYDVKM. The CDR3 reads CANMSGTEAFF. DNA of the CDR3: TGTGCCAACATGTCTGGGACTGAAGCTTTCTTT. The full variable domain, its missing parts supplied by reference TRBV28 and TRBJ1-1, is DVKVTQSSRYLVKRTGEKVFLECVQDMDHENMFWYRQDPGLGLRLIYFSYDVKMKEKGDIPEGYSVSREKKERFSLILESASTNQTSMYLCANMSGTEAFFGQGTRLTVV.

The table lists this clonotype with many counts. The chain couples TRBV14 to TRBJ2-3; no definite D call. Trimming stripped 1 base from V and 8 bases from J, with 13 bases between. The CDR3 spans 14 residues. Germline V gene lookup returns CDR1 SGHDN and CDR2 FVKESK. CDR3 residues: CASSQGARSVTQYF. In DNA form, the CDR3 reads TGTGCCAGCAGCCAAGGAGCGCGTTCGGTTACGCAGTATTTT.

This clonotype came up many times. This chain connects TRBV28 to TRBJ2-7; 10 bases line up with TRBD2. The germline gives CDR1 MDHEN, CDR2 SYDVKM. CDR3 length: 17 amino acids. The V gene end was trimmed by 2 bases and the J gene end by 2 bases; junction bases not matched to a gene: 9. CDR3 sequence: CASSLVAGLALTYEQYF. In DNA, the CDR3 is TGTGCCAGCAGTTTAGTCGCGGGACTAGCGCTGACCTACGAGCAGTACTTC. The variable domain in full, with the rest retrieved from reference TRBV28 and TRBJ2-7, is DVKVTQSSRYLVKRTGEKVFLECVQDMDHENMFWYRQDPGLGLRLIYFSYDVKMKEKGDIPEGYSVSREKKERFSLILESASTNQTSMYLCASSLVAGLALTYEQYFGPGTRLTVT.

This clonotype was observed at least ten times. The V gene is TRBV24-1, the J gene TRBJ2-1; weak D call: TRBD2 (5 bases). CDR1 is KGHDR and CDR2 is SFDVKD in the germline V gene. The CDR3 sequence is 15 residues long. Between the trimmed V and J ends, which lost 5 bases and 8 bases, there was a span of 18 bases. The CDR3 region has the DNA TGTGCCACCAGTGTTGCGCTAGCCGCCGAGGATGAGCAGTTCTTC. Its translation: CATSVALAAEDEQFF.

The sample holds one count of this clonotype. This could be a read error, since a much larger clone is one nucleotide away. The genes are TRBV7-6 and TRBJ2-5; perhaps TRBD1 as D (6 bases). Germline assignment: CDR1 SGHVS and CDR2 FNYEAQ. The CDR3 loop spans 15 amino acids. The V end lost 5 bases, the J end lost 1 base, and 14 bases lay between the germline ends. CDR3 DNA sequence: TGTGCCAGCAGCCCCTATAGGGGGTTCCAAGAGACCCAGTACTTC. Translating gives CASSPYRGFQETQYF.

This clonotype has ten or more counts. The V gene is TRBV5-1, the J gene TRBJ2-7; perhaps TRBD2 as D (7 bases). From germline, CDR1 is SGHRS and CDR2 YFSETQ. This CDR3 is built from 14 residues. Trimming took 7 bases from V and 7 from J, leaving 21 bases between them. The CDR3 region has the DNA TGCGCCAGCGGCCCGGGGGGCGGGAGTTATGAGCAGTACTTC. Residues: CASGPGGGSYEQYF.

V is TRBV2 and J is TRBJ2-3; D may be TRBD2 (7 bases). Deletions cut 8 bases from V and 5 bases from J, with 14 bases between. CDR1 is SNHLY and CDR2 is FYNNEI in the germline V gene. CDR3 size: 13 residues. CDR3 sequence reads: CASARGGVDTQYF. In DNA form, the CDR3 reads TGTGCCAGCGCCCGAGGGGGGGTAGATACGCAGTATTTT.

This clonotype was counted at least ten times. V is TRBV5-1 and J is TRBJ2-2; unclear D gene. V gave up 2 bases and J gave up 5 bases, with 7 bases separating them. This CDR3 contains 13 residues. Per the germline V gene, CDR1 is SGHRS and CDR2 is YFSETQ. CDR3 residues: CASSLTLTGELFF. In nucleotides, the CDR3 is TGCGCCAGCAGCTTAACCCTAACCGGGGAGCTGTTTTTT.

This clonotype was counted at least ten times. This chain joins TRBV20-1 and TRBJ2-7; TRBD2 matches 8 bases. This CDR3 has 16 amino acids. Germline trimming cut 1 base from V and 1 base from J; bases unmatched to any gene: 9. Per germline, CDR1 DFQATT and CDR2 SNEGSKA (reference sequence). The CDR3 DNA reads TGCAGTGCTAGAGGGTTCTTTGCGGGAGGTTCCTACGAGCAGTACTTC. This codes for CSARGFFAGGSYEQYF.

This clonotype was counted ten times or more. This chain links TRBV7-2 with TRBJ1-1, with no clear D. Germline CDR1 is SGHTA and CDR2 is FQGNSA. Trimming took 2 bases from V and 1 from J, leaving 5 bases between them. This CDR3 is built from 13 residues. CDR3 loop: CASSLYENTEAFF. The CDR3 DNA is TGTGCCAGCAGCTTATACGAGAACACTGAAGCTTTCTTT.

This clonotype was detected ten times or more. CDR3 protein: CSARDLEYVRQETQYF. CDR3 DNA sequence: TGCAGTGCTAGAGATCTCGAGTACGTTCGGCAAGAGACCCAGTACTTC. The genes are TRBV20-1 and TRBJ2-5, with D uncertain. Trimming took 0 bases from V and 2 from J, leaving 16 bases between them. The CDR3 is 16 amino acids. Looked up from germline, CDR1 is DFQATT and CDR2 is SNEGSKA (reference sequence).

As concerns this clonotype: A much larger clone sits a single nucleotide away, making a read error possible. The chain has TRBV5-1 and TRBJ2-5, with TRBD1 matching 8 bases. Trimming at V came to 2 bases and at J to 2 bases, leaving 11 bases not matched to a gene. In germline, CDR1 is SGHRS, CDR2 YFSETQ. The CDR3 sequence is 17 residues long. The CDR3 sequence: CASSFGAGTGHQETQYF. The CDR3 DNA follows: TGCGCCAGCAGCTTTGGCGCCGGGACAGGCCATCAAGAGACCCAGTACTTC.

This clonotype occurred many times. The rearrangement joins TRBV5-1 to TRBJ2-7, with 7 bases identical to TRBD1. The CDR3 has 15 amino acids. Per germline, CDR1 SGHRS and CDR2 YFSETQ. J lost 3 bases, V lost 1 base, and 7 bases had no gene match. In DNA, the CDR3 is TGCGCCAGCAGCTTGTCACTCGACAGGGTCTACGAGCAGTACTTC. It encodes CASSLSLDRVYEQYF.

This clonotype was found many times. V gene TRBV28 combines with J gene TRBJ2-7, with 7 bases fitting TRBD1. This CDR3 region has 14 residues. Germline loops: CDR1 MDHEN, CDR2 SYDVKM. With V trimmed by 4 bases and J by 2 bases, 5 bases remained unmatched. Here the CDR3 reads CASSSRDSTYEQYF. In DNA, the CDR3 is TGTGCCAGCAGTTCGAGGGACAGTACCTACGAGCAGTACTTC.

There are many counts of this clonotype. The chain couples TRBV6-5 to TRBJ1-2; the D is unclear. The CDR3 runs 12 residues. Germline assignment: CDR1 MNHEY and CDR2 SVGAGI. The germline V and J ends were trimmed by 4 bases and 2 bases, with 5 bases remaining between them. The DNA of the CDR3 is TGTGCCAGCAGTTCAGGAAACTATGGCTACACCTTC. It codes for CASSSGNYGYTF.

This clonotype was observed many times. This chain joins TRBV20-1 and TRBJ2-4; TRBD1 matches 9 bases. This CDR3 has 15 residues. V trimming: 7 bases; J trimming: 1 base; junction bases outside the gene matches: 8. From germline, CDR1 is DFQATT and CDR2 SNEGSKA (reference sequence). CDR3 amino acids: CSVRRDRVAKNIQYF. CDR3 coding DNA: TGCAGTGTCCGACGGGACAGGGTGGCCAAAAACATTCAGTACTTC.